This T cell receptor beta chain was documented in a study of blood T cell repertoires in COVID-19 (dated by TCRdb to 2020 to 2022). The study in broad terms: The collaborator samples originated in the United States, Italy and Spain and spanned the acute and convalescent phases of COVID-19. The material from the prospective study consisted of cDNA or gDNA derived from T cells, B-cell-depleted T cells, or PBMCs. A freely available public database, intended as a resource for researchers studying the immune response to SARS-CoV-2, is where the repertoires were released. Sample metadata almost always included a de-identified subject ID, COVID-19 status, age in years and sex. The samples were drawn from the first 160 participants of the ongoing ImmuneRACE study and from 1,254 subjects provided by 6 global collaborators. Where HLA class I and class II types were available, the types were taken from metadata supplied by the sample provider, not from assay-based typing. Subjects who had been exposed to COVID-19, were actively infected with it, or had recovered from it provided the deeply sampled blood TCRbeta repertoires that made up the dataset. What the authors observed across the whole study: Clinical and demographic metadata were provided uncurated, with the amount varying by source and participant.

Concerning this clone itself: Its antigen has not been determined. Per-base qualities were not stored, and no clone one base away is much larger.

At the junction V is shortened by 1 base and J by 6 bases, with 7 bases in between. The germline V gene gives CDR1 as MDHEN and CDR2 as SYDVKM. Spanning cysteine to phenylalanine, the CDR3 consists of 13 amino acids. The only DNA kept is the CDR3, 39 bases in frame from the first base. The immunoSEQ Assay, a bias-controlled multiplex PCR, was used to amplify TCRbeta CDR3 regions from genomic DNA. In the original analysis: Nucleated cell counts per sample were estimated from amplification of reference gene primers within the assay. Sequence reads were collapsed and filtered to measure the absolute abundance of every unique TCRbeta CDR3 rearrangement. Productive Simpson clonality was computed per sample as the square root of Simpson's diversity index over productive rearrangements. TCRdb stores this immuneACCESS table with in-frame sequences only. Part of the clones is absent; in the studies checked, under half of the shortfall reflects unresolved V genes, and no reason is known for the rest. The V and J calls and clone size are taken from that table; D and trimming were inferred from the DNA. This sample lists roughly 230,000 clones; roughly 83% were detected once. Together, the top ten hold about 7.4% of the sample.

Whole blood was collected in K2EDTA tubes by collaborating institutions according to the institutions' own protocols. For TCRbeta analysis, collaborators shipped samples in one of three forms: frozen whole blood, isolated PBMCs, or DNA extracted from either of those sample types. This TCR was sampled from a woman aged 45-65 years with acute or convalescent COVID-19. The sequenced material came from peripheral blood. This chain is built from TRBV28 and TRBJ2-1; the D gene is perhaps TRBD1, from 5 matching bases. The CDR3 protein sequence reads: CASSLSGRNEQFF. The DNA sequence reads TGTGCCAGCAGTTTATCAGGGCGCAATGAGCAGTTCTTC.